The source of this T cell receptor beta chain is a study of cytomegalovirus exposure and HLA in healthy donors. This clone was seen a single time. CDR3 length: 14 residues. V lost 6 bases and J lost 2, with 17 bases in between. Germline CDR1 and CDR2: SQVTM and ANQGSEA. 60 Vbeta and 13 Jbeta primers were used in PCR. Generated by immunoSEQ multiplex PCR, the TCRdb table keeps only in-frame clones and is missing some. The repertoire holds 150,000 to 200,000 clones, with around four fifths as singletons. The source material was PBMCs. The chain recombines TRBV29-1 with TRBJ2-7; TRBD1 is a possible D gene (6 bases). The clonotype originates from a girl aged 2 to 10 in good health and CMV-seropositive. CDR3 sequence reads: CSVAVGGRTYEQYF. The DNA of the CDR3 is TGCAGCGTGGCCGTAGGGGGACGGACCTACGAGCAGTACTTC.